The TCR beta chain described here comes from a study of blood T cell repertoires in COVID-19. Looking at the study overall: Nucleic acid was either cDNA or gDNA, and it came from T cells, B-cell-depleted T cells, or PBMCs.

There are 17 residues in the CDR3. CDR1 and CDR2 from the germline V gene are SGDLS and YYNGEE. V trimming: 2 bases; J trimming: 0 bases; junction bases outside the gene matches: 8. In the source study's methods: From reference gene primer amplification, estimates of nucleated cell counts were derived. The table came from immunoSEQ multiplex PCR; TCRdb's copy has only in-frame clones and leaves some out. V, J and clone size are those of that table, while D and trimming were read from the DNA. This sample has 130,000 or so clones, with 88% found just once. The specimen was peripheral blood. This receptor was obtained from a man between 50 and 59 years old with acute or convalescent COVID-19. The chain couples TRBV9 to TRBJ2-3, with 8 bases lining up with TRBD2. The CDR3 spells CASSVPNGRESTDTQYF. The CDR3 coding sequence is TGTGCCAGCAGCGTTCCGAACGGGAGGGAGAGCACAGATACGCAGTATTTT.